This passage covers 18 T cell receptor beta chains from one sample sequenced in a study of blood T cell repertoires in COVID-19. Assay: immunoSEQ multiplex PCR; the TCRdb copy retains only in-frame clones and omits some. Of over 120,000 clones listed, approximately 84% are singletons. What was sequenced was peripheral blood. The receptor source for this set is a human donor in a cohort sampled during active COVID-19.

The chain is built from TRBV27 and TRBJ1-4; 8 bases align to TRBD1. This CDR3 is 17 amino acids long. Per germline, CDR1 MNHEY and CDR2 SMNVEV (reference sequence). Trimming at V came to 5 bases and at J to 7 bases, leaving 15 bases not matched to a gene. For the CDR3, the DNA is TGTGCCAGCAGTCCAGGGGCCGGGCAGGGGGCGCGTGAAAAACTGTTTTTT. It translates to CASSPGAGQGAREKLFF.

The rearrangement links TRBV10-1 to TRBJ1-6; 8 bases line up with TRBD1. Germline values: CDR1 WNHNN, CDR2 SYGVQD (reference sequence). CDR3 length: 17 amino acids. Germline trimming cut 11 bases from V and 1 base from J; bases unmatched to any gene: 13. The CDR3 loop is CAGSYRGRRSYNSPLHF. Written as DNA, the CDR3 is TGCGCCGGCTCCTACAGGGGGAGAAGGTCCTATAATTCACCCCTCCACTTT.

This chain uses TRBV5-1 with TRBJ1-1; tentative D call: TRBD1 (6 bases). The CDR3 totals 14 residues. From germline, CDR1 is SGHRS and CDR2 YFSETQ. The V and J ends lost 4 bases and 6 bases respectively, with 16 bases between them. The CDR3 nucleotides are TGCGCCAGCAGCCCGGAAACAGGGATCGCTGAAGCTTTCTTT. Amino acids: CASSPETGIAEAFF.

Here the CDR3 DNA reads TGCGCCAGCAGCAAAAGACAGGGGGCGTTTAAGAACACTGAAGCTTTCTTT. This encodes CASSKRQGAFKNTEAFF. This chain links TRBV5-1 with TRBJ1-1; 10 bases align to TRBD1. This CDR3 comprises 17 residues. Germline V gives CDR1 SGHRS, CDR2 YFSETQ. Unmatched junction bases numbered 10, after V lost 4 bases and J lost 1 base. Full variable domain (remainder filled in from reference TRBV5-1 and TRBJ1-1): KAGVTQTPRYLIKTRGQQVTLSCSPISGHRSVSWYQQTPGQGLQFLFEYFSETQRNKGNFPGRFSGRQFSNSRSEMNVSTLELGDSALYLCASSKRQGAFKNTEAFFGQGTRLTVV.

The V call is TRBV7-2, the J call TRBJ2-1, with no clear D. Germline CDR1 is SGHTA and CDR2 is FQGNSA. The CDR3 loop spans 16 amino acids. Trimming left V 4 bases short and J 8 bases short, with 21 bases between. This CDR3 reads CASSSDLGTRWHEQFF. The CDR3 nucleotides read TGTGCCAGCAGCTCAGACCTGGGCACCCGGTGGCATGAGCAGTTCTTC.

The rearrangement joins TRBV2 to TRBJ1-6, with D tentatively TRBD1 (5 bases). CDR3 size: 13 residues. V was trimmed by 9 bases and J by 10 bases, leaving 16 bases between them. The germline gives CDR1 SNHLY, CDR2 FYNNEI. The CDR3 region has the DNA TGTGCCAGTTCGACTGGGGGAGGGTCACCCCTCCACTTT. This codes for CASSTGGGSPLHF. The full variable domain, rest sourced from reference TRBV2 and TRBJ1-6, is EPEVTQTPSHQVTQMGQEVILRCVPISNHLYFYWYRQILGQKVEFLVSFYNNEISEKSEIFDDQFSVERPDGSNFTLKIRSTKLEDSAMYFCASSTGGGSPLHFGNGTRLTVT.

This chain joins TRBV6-2 or TRBV6-3 and TRBJ2-7; the match to TRBD1 covers 7 bases. CDR1 and CDR2 (germline): MNHEY, SVGEGT. The CDR3 extends over 15 amino acids. The V and J ends lost 5 bases and 6 bases, in that order; junction bases with no gene match: 13. The CDR3 DNA is TGTGCCAGCAGTGCTACTTCTACAGGGGACGTCGAGCAGTACTTC. This codes for CASSATSTGDVEQYF.

This clone was picked up a small number of times. The rearrangement links TRBV5-1 to TRBJ2-5, with TRBD1 matching 8 bases. V lost 4 bases, J lost 5 bases, and 7 bases stayed unmatched. The germline V gene has CDR1 SGHRS and CDR2 YFSETQ. The CDR3 length is 14 residues. CDR3 residues: CASSVGQAAETQYF. CDR3 sequence (DNA): TGCGCCAGCAGCGTGGGACAGGCGGCGGAGACCCAGTACTTC.

The sample holds one count of this clone. This chain uses TRBV5-6 with TRBJ1-1, with TRBD1 as a possible D gene (5 bases). Germline V gene data show CDR1 as SGHDT and CDR2 as YYEEEE. V dropped 1 base and J dropped 1 base, with 17 bases sitting between them. The CDR3 sequence is 17 residues long. CDR3 DNA: TGTGCCAGCAGCTTGAGGTGGGGCGGGAGTGGGAACACTGAAGCTTTCTTT. Residues: CASSLRWGGSGNTEAFF.

This clone was observed once. CDR3 loop: CATATGEGTPGELFF. CDR3 sequence (DNA): TGTGCCACCGCGACAGGGGAGGGTACACCCGGGGAGCTGTTTTTT. This chain connects TRBV7-2 to TRBJ2-2, with D tentatively TRBD1 (8 bases). The CDR3 runs 15 residues. Trimming removed 10 bases from V and 6 bases from J, with 21 bases in between. CDR1 and CDR2 from the germline V gene are SGHTA and FQGNSA. Filled out from reference TRBV7-2 and TRBJ2-2, the complete variable domain reads GAGVSQSPSNKVTEKGKDVELRCDPISGHTALYWYRQSLGQGLEFLIYFQGNSAPDKSGLPSDRFSAERTGGSVSTLTIQRTQQEDSAVYLCATATGEGTPGELFFGEGSRLTVL.

This sequence joins TRBV5-1 and TRBJ2-5; D unclear. CDR1 SGHRS and CDR2 YFSETQ come from the germline V gene. This CDR3 spans 13 amino acids. Trimming took 1 base from V and 2 from J, leaving 6 bases between them. The CDR3 DNA is TGCGCCAGCAGCTTGACGCTACAAGAGACCCAGTACTTC. This gives the protein CASSLTLQETQYF.

The CDR3 sequence: CASTPSLGARGYTF. The CDR3 DNA reads as TGTGCCAGCACCCCTTCACTGGGGGCCCGTGGCTACACCTTC. This chain uses TRBV11-2 with TRBJ1-2; a weak D match, TRBD1 (6 bases). The CDR3 sequence is 14 residues long. Deletions cut 7 bases from V and 7 bases from J, with 19 bases between. Germline assignment: CDR1 SGHAT and CDR2 FQNNGV.

J is TRBJ2-3 and V is TRBV10-3; 12 nucleotides match TRBD2. With V trimmed by 6 bases and J by 0 bases, 10 bases remained unmatched. The CDR3 length is 18 residues. Germline V CDR1 and CDR2: ENHRY, SYGVKD. The DNA for the CDR3 is TGTGCCATCAGGGCAGGACTAGCGGGGACCCCTAGCACAGATACGCAGTATTTT. Its protein is CAIRAGLAGTPSTDTQYF.

This clone appeared a few times. This chain links TRBV7-9 with TRBJ1-1; perhaps TRBD1 as D (6 bases). CDR1 is SEHNR and CDR2 is FQNEAQ in the germline V gene (reference sequence). The CDR3 length is 15 residues. V shed 6 bases and J shed 4 bases, with 18 bases lying between them. DNA for the CDR3: TGTGCCAGCAGGGCGTTAGGGGGTGAGGGCACTGAAGCTTTCTTT. Its translation is CASRALGGEGTEAFF.

The V gene is TRBV21-1, the J gene TRBJ2-2; no check of the table's D call, TRBD1, against the DNA was made. TRBV21-1 is listed as a pseudogene. The CDR3 is 18 amino acids. In DNA form, the CDR3 reads TGTGCCAGCTCCTGGGGCGATTCGGGACATAAGAACACCGGGGAGCTGTTTTTT. Its protein product is CASSWGDSGHKNTGELFF.

The chain joins TRBV19 to TRBJ2-2, with D hard to call. Trimming stripped 2 bases from V and 5 bases from J, with 6 bases between. This CDR3 comprises 13 residues. CDR1 and CDR2 from the germline V gene are LNHDA and SQIVND (reference sequence). Written as DNA, the CDR3 is TGTGCCAGTAGTATAACTCGGACCGGGGAGCTGTTTTTT. Translation gives CASSITRTGELFF.

J is TRBJ1-1 and V is TRBV27; D remains ambiguous. The CDR3 is made up of 17 amino acids. Per the germline V gene, CDR1 is MNHEY and CDR2 is SMNVEV (reference sequence). Trimming cost V 3 bases and J 1 base, with 18 bases left between them. CDR3 residues: CASSLLPLRASNTEAFF. CDR3 DNA sequence: TGTGCCAGCAGTTTGCTGCCTCTGAGGGCCTCGAACACTGAAGCTTTCTTT.

The rearrangement joins TRBV4-2 to TRBJ1-2; D may be TRBD1 (6 bases). The V end lost 0 bases, the J end lost 8 bases, and 16 bases lay between the germline ends. The CDR3 is made up of 15 amino acids. Germline CDR1 LGHNA, CDR2 YNFKEQ. The CDR3 region has the DNA TGTGCCAGCAGCCAAGACCCCGGGACAAGCGGCGGCTACACCTTC. Its protein product is CASSQDPGTSGGYTF.